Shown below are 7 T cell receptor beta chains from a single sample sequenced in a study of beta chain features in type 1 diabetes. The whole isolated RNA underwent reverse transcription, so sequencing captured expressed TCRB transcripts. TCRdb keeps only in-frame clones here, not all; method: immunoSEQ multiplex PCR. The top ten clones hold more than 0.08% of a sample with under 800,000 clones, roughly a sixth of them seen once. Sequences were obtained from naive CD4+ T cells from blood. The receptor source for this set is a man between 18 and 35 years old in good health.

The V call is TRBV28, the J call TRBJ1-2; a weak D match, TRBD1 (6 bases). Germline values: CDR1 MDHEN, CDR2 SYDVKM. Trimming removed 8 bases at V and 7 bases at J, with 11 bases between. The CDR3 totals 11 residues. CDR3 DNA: TGTGCCAGCGGCAGGGGTCGTGGCTACACCTTC. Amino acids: CASGRGRGYTF.

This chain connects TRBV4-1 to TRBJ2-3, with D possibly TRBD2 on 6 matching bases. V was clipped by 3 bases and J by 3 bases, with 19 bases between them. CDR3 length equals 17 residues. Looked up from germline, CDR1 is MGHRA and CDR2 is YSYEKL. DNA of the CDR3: TGCGCCAGCAGCCACCCTGCCCGGCGGGGTGCAACAGATACGCAGTATTTT. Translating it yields CASSHPARRGATDTQYF.

The CDR3 region is CASSPSDRGTNEKLFF. CDR3 DNA sequence: TGCGCCAGCAGCCCTTCGGACCGAGGAACTAATGAAAAACTGTTTTTT. This chain links TRBV4-3 with TRBJ1-4; D is unresolved. Germline V CDR1 and CDR2: LGHNA, YSLEER. This CDR3 has 16 residues. Trimming pared 4 bases from V and 1 base from J, leaving 13 bases between.

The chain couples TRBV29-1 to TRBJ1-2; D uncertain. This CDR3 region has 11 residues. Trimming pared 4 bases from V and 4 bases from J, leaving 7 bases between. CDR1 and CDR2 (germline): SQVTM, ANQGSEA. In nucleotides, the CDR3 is TGCAGCGTTGCGCAGGTCTATGGCTACACCTTC. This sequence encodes CSVAQVYGYTF.

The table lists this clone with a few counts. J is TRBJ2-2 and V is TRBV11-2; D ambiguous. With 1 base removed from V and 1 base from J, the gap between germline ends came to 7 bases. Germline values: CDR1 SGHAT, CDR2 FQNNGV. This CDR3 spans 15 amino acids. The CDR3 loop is CASSLASGNTGELFF. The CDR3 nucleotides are TGTGCCAGCAGCTTAGCTTCAGGGAACACCGGGGAGCTGTTTTTT.

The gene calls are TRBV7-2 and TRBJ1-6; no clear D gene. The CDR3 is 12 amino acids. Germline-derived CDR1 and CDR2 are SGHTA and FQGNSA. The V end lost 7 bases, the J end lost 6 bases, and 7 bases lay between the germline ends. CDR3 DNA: TGTGCCAGCACCAATCGTAATTCACCCCTCCACTTT. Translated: CASTNRNSPLHF.

CDR3 DNA sequence: TGTGCCAGCAGCGTAGATAGCGGACCATACAATGAGCAGTTCTTC. Amino acids: CASSVDSGPYNEQFF. The chain recombines TRBV9 with TRBJ2-1; TRBD2 might be the D (6 bases). Trimming took 0 bases from V and 4 from J, leaving 11 bases between them. Germline assignment: CDR1 SGDLS and CDR2 YYNGEE. This CDR3 region has 15 residues.